The rows below give T cell receptor beta chains drawn from one sample of a study of identifying expanded T cells in peripheral blood. Data came from immunoSEQ multiplex PCR; TCRdb stores just in-frame clones and leaves some out. The table has about 100,000 clones, 80% to 90% seen once. Material for sequencing was blood. All receptors come from a person between 18 and 70 years old in good health. CDR3s include the opening cysteine and the closing phenylalanine or tryptophan. Each record gives: V gene, J gene, D gene, clone size, CDR3 protein. D genes are given only for firm matches. Not every row has a clone size; where given, it reads once, few, many or a size class.

V gene: TRBV7-2; J gene: TRBJ1-1; D gene: -; clone size: few; CDR3 protein: CASSLGRNTEAFF
V gene: TRBV19; J gene: TRBJ2-7; D gene: TRBD1; clone size: few; CDR3 protein: CASSRNGQVYEQYF
V gene: TRBV6-5; J gene: TRBJ2-7; D gene: -; clone size: once; CDR3 protein: CASSTAGIASYEQYF
V gene: TRBV27; J gene: TRBJ1-1; D gene: -; clone size: few; CDR3 protein: CASSLSSAVGDTEAFF
V gene: TRBV29-1; J gene: TRBJ2-5; D gene: TRBD2; clone size: -; CDR3 protein: CSVDRTSGGPRGETQYF
V gene: TRBV10-3; J gene: TRBJ2-3; D gene: TRBD2; clone size: -; CDR3 protein: CAIRGSGGALDTQYF
V gene: TRBV4-2; J gene: TRBJ2-7; D gene: -; clone size: -; CDR3 protein: CASSPTPGAYEQYF
V gene: TRBV19; J gene: TRBJ1-5; D gene: TRBD1; clone size: few; CDR3 protein: CASSWAGGSQPQHF
V gene: TRBV6-5; J gene: TRBJ1-4; D gene: -; clone size: once; CDR3 protein: CASSYASAATNEKLFF
V gene: TRBV5-4; J gene: TRBJ1-1; D gene: -; clone size: -; CDR3 protein: CASSTQNTEAFF
V gene: TRBV19; J gene: TRBJ1-3; D gene: TRBD1; clone size: -; CDR3 protein: CASIKGQHSGNTIYF
V gene: TRBV5-6; J gene: TRBJ2-7; D gene: -; clone size: -; CDR3 protein: CASSSNYEQYF
V gene: TRBV5-1; J gene: TRBJ2-5; D gene: -; clone size: -; CDR3 protein: CASSLGAAQETQYF
V gene: TRBV7-2; J gene: TRBJ1-2; D gene: TRBD1; clone size: -; CDR3 protein: CASSATGGDYGYTF
V gene: TRBV5-4; J gene: TRBJ2-3; D gene: TRBD2; clone size: -; CDR3 protein: CASSQELAGGPTDTQYF
V gene: TRBV12-5; J gene: TRBJ2-3; D gene: -; clone size: once; CDR3 protein: CASGLGEQGSIMDTQYF
V gene: TRBV5-1; J gene: TRBJ2-2; D gene: -; clone size: -; CDR3 protein: CASSLNTGELFF
V gene: TRBV7-9; J gene: TRBJ2-2; D gene: -; clone size: -; CDR3 protein: CASSMPQGTGELFF
V gene: TRBV6-6; J gene: TRBJ1-2; D gene: -; clone size: -; CDR3 protein: CASSPREGYGYTF
V gene: TRBV5-8; J gene: TRBJ1-5; D gene: -; clone size: few; CDR3 protein: CASSPGRVFNQPQHF
V gene: TRBV19; J gene: TRBJ2-1; D gene: -; clone size: -; CDR3 protein: CASSPQRGDFSYNEQFF
V gene: TRBV7-7; J gene: TRBJ2-1; D gene: -; clone size: -; CDR3 protein: CASSRGAGSSYNEQFF
V gene: TRBV4-3; J gene: TRBJ2-2; D gene: -; clone size: -; CDR3 protein: CASSGGGGELFF
V gene: TRBV11-2; J gene: TRBJ1-2; D gene: -; clone size: -; CDR3 protein: CASSLTLGVIYGYTF
V gene: TRBV19; J gene: TRBJ1-1; D gene: -; clone size: -; CDR3 protein: CASSGTGTYEAFF
V gene: TRBV7-3; J gene: TRBJ2-1; D gene: -; clone size: -; CDR3 protein: CASSLHEQGAEQFF
V gene: TRBV11-3; J gene: TRBJ2-5; D gene: TRBD2; clone size: -; CDR3 protein: CASSSGTNLRARETQYF
V gene: TRBV5-1; J gene: TRBJ2-7; D gene: TRBD1; clone size: -; CDR3 protein: CASSFGTASLGQYF
V gene: TRBV19; J gene: TRBJ1-2; D gene: TRBD1; clone size: -; CDR3 protein: CASNNQGAYGYTF
V gene: TRBV30; J gene: TRBJ1-4; D gene: -; clone size: -; CDR3 protein: CAWSPTTNEKLFF
V gene: TRBV27; J gene: TRBJ2-7; D gene: TRBD2; clone size: -; CDR3 protein: CASSQQGRGDSYEQYF
V gene: TRBV10-3; J gene: TRBJ1-2; D gene: TRBD1; clone size: -; CDR3 protein: CAISESPGQLYGYTF
V gene: TRBV19; J gene: TRBJ2-3; D gene: -; clone size: -; CDR3 protein: CASSIGATSTDTQYF
V gene: TRBV6-1; J gene: TRBJ1-1; D gene: -; clone size: -; CDR3 protein: CAREGVRANTEAFF
V gene: TRBV5-4; J gene: TRBJ2-3; D gene: -; clone size: -; CDR3 protein: CASSPSGSSTDTQYF
V gene: TRBV6-1; J gene: TRBJ1-1; D gene: -; clone size: -; CDR3 protein: CASSDRSMNTEAFF